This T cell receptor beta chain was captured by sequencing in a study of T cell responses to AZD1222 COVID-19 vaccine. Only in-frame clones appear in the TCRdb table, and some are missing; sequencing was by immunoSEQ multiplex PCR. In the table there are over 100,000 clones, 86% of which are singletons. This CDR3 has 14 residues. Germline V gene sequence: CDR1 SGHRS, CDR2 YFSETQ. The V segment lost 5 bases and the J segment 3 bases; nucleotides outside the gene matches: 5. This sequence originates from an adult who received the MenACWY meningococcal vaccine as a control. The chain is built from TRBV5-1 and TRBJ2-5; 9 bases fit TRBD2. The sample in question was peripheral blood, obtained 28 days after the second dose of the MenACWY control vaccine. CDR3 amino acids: CASRGLASEETQYF. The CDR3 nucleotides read TGCGCCAGCAGAGGACTAGCGAGCGAAGAGACCCAGTACTTC.